This TCR beta chain was documented in a study of circulating and synovial CD4+ cells in juvenile arthritis. Study observations and caveats: Some such blood samples were as oligoclonal as synovium. The pathogenic-like versus bulk T cell difference escaped Vbeta family analysis.

Here immunoSEQ multiplex PCR was the method, and the copy in TCRdb shows in-frame clones only, minus some. Here the sample spans about 34,000 clones, roughly 95% being singletons. Patients with active juvenile idiopathic arthritis donated these samples. Points on this clone: What it binds is unknown.

Germline CDR1 reads ENHRY; CDR2 reads SYGVKD. The length of the CDR3 is 13 residues. V lost 10 bases and J lost 6, with 18 bases in between. The chain combines TRBV10-3 with TRBJ1-2, with D maybe TRBD1 (6 bases). Sequences were obtained from CD4+ T cells from blood. The TCR sequence derives from a human donor with juvenile idiopathic arthritis. The DNA of the CDR3 is TGTGCCACCGGGGACACAATGGTCAATGGCTACACCTTC. Its protein product is CATGDTMVNGYTF.